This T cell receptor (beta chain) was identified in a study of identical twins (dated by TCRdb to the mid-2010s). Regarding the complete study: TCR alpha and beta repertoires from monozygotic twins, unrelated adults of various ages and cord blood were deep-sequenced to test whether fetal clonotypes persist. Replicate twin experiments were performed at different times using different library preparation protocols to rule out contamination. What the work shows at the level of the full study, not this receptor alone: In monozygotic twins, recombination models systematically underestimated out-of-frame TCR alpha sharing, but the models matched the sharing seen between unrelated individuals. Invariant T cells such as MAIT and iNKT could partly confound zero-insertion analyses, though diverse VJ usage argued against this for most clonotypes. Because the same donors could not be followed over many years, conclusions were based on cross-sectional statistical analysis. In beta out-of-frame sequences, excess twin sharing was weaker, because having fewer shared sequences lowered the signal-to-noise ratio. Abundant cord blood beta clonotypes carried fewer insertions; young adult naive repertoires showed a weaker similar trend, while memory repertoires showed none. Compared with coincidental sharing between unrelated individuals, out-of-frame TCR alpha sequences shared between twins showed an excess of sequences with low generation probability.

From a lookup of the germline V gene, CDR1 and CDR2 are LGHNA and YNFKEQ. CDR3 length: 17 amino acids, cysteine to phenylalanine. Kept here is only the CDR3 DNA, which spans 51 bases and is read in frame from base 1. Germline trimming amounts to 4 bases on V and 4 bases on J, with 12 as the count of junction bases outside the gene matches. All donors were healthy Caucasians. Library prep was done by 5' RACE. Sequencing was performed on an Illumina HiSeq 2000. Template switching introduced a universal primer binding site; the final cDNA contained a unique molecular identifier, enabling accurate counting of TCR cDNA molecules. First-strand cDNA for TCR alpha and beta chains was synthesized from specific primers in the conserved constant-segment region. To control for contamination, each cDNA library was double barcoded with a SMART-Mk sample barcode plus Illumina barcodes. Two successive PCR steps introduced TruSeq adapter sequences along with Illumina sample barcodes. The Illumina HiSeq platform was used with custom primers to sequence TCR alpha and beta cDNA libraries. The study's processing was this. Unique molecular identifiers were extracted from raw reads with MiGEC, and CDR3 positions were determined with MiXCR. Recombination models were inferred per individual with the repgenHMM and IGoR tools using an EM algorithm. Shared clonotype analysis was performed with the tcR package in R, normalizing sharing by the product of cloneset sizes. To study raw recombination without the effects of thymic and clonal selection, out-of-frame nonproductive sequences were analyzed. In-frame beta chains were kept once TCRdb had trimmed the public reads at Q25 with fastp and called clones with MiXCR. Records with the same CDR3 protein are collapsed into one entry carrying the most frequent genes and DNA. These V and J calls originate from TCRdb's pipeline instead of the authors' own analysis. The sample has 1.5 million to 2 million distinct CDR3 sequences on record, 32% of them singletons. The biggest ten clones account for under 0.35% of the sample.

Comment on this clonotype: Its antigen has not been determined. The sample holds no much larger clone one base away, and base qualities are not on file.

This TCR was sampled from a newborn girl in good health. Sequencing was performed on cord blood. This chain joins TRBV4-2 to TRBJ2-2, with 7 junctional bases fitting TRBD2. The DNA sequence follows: TGTGCCAGCAGCCGTCACCGACTAGCTTCTTCCACCGGGGAGCTGTTTTTT. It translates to CASSRHRLASSTGELFF.